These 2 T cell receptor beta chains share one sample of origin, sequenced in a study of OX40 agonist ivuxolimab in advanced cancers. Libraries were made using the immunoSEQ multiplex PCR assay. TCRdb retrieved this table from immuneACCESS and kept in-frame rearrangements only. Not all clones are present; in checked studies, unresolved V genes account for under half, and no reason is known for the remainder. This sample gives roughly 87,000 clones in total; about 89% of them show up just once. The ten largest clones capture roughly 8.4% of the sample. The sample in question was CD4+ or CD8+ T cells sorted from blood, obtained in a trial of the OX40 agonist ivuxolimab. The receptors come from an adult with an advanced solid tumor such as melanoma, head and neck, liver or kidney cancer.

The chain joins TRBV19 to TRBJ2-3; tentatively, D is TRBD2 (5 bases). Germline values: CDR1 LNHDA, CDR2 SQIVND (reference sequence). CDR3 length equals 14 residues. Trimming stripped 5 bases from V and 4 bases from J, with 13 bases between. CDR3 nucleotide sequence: TGTGCCAGTAGTCCTAGCAACGGACCAGATACGCAGTATTTT. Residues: CASSPSNGPDTQYF. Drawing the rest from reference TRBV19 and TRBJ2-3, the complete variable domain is DGGITQSPKYLFRKEGQNVTLSCEQNLNHDAMYWYRQDPGQGLRLIYYSQIVNDFQKGDIAEGYSVSREKKESFPLTVTSAQKNPTAFYLCASSPSNGPDTQYFGPGTRLTVL.

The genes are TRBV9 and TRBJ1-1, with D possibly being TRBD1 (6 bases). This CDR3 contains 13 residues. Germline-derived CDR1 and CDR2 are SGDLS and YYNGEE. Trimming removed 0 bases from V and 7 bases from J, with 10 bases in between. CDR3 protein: CASSVVLGGEAFF. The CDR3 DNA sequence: TGTGCCAGCAGCGTAGTGTTAGGGGGTGAAGCTTTCTTT.